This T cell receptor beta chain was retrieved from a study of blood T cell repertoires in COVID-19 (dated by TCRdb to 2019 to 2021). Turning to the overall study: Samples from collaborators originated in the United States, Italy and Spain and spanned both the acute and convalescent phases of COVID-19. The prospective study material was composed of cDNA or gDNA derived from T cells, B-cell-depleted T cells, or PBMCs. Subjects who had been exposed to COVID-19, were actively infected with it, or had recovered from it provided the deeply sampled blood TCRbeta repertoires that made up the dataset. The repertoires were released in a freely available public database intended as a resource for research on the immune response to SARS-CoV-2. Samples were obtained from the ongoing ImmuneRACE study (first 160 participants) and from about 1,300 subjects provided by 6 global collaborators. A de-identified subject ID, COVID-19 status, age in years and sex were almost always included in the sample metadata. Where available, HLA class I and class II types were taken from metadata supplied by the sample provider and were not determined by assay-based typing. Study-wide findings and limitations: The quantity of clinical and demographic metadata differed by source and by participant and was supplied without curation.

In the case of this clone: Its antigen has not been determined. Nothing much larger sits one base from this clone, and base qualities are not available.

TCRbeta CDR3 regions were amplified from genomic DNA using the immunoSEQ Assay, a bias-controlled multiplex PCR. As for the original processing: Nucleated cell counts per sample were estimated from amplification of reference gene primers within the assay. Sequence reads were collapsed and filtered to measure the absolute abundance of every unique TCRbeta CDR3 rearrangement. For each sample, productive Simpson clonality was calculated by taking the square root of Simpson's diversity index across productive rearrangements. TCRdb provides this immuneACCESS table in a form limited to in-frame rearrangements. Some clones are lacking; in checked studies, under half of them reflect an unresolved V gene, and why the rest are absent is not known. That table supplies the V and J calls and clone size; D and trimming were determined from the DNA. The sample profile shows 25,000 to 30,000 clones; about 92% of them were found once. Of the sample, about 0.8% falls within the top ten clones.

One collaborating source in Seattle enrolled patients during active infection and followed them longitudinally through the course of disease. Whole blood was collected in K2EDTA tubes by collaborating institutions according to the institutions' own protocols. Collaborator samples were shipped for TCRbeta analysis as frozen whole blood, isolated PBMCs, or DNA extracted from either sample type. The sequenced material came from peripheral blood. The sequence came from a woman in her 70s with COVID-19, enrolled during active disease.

The CDR3 corresponds to CASSQEAWANYGYTF. The DNA sequence is given as TGTGCCAGCAGCCAAGAAGCGTGGGCTAACTATGGCTACACCTTC. The receptor chain draws on TRBV3-1 (or the pseudogene TRBV3-2) and TRBJ1-2; no D gene can be assigned with confidence. CDR1 and CDR2, looked up from the germline V gene (reference sequence), are LGHDT and YNNKEL. The CDR3 holds 15 amino acids from the cysteine to the phenylalanine. Only the CDR3 portion is preserved as DNA: 45 bases, with reading frame beginning at the first base. Trimming at the junction amounts to 0 bases on V and 0 bases on J, and the germline ends lie 8 bases apart.